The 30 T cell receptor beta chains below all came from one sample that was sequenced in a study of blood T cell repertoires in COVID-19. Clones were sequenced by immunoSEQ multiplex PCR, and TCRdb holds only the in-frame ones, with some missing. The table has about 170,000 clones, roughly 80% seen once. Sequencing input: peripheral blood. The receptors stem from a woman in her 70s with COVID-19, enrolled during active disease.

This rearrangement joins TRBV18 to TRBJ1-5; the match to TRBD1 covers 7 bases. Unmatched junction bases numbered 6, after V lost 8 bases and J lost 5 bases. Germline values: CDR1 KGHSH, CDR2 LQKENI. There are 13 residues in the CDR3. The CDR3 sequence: CASQGQGDQPQHF. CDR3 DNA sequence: TGTGCCAGCCAGGGGCAGGGGGATCAGCCCCAGCATTTT.

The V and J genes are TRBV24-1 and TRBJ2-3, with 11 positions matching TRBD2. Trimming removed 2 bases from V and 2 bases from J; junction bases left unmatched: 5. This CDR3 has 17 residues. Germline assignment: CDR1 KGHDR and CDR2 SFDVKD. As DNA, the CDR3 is TGTGCCACCAGTGATTCGCGACTAGCGGGACCCACAGATACGCAGTATTTT. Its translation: CATSDSRLAGPTDTQYF.

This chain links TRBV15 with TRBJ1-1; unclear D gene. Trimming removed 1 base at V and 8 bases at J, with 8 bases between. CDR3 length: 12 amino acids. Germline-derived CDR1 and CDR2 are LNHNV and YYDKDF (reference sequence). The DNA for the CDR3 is TGTGCCACCAGCAGAGCCCTAGCCGAAGCTTTCTTT. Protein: CATSRALAEAFF.

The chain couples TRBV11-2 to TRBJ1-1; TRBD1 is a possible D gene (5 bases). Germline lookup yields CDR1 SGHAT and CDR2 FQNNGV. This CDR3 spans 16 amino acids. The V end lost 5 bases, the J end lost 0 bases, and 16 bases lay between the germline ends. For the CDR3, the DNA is TGTGCCAGCAGCGCTGGACAATTTATTTTGAACACTGAAGCTTTCTTT. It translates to CASSAGQFILNTEAFF.

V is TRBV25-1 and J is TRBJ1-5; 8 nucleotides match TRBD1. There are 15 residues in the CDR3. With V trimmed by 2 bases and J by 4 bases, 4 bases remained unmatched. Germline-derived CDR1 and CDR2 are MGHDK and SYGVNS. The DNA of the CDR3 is TGTGCCAGCAGTGAAGACAGGGGCCAGAATCAGCCCCAGCATTTT. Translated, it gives CASSEDRGQNQPQHF.

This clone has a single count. The DNA for the CDR3 is TGTGCCAGCAGCGCGCAGGGGGCCAACACTGAAGCTTTCTTT. It encodes CASSAQGANTEAFF. V is TRBV2 and J is TRBJ1-1; 8 positions agree with TRBD1. The CDR3 consists of 14 residues. Germline lookup yields CDR1 SNHLY and CDR2 FYNNEI. Losses at the gene ends were 6 bases for V and 2 bases for J; bases not matched to a gene: 5.

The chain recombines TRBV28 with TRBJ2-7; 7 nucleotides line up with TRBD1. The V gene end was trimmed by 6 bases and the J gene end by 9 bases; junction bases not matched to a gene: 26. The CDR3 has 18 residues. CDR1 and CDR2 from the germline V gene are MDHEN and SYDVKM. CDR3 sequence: CASSPPGQFLPAIVWQYV. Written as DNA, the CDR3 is TGTGCCAGCAGCCCTCCGGGACAGTTCCTACCCGCAATAGTCTGGCAGTACGTC.

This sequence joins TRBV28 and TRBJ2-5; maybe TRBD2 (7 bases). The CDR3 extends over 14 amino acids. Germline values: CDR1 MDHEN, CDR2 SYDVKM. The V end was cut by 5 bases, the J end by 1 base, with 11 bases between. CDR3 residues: CASSTGGLQETQYF. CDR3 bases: TGTGCCAGCAGTACGGGGGGCCTCCAAGAGACCCAGTACTTC.

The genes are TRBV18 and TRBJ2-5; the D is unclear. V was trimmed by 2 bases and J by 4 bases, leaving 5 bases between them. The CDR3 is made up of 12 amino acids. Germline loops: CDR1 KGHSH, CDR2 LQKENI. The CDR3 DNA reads TGTGCCAGCTCACCAAATCGAGAGACCCAGTACTTC. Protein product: CASSPNRETQYF.

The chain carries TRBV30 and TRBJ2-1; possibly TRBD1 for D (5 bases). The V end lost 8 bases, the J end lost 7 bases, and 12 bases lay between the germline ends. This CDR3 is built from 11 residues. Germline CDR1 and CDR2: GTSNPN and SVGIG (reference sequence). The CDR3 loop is CALGQTNEQFF. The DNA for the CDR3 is TGTGCCCTGGGGCAGACTAATGAGCAGTTCTTC.

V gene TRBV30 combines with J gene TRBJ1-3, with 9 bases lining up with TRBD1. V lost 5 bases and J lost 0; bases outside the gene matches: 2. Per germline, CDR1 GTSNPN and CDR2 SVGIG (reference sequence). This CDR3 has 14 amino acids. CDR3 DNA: TGTGCCTGGGGGACAGGGAGCTCTGGAAACACCATATATTTT. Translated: CAWGTGSSGNTIYF.

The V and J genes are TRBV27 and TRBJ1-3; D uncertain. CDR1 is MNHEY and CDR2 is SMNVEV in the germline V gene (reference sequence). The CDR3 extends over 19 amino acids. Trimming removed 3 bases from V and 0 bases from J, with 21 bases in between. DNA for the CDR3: TGTGCCAGCAGTTTCTGGAGTGTGGAGGGCCGCTTCTCTGGAAACACCATATATTTT. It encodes CASSFWSVEGRFSGNTIYF.

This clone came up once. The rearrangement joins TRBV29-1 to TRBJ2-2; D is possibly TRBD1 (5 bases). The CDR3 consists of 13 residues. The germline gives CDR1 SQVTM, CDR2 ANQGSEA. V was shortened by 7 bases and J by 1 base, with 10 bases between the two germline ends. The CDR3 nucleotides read TGCAGCGCAGGACAAGTGAACACCGGGGAGCTGTTTTTT. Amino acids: CSAGQVNTGELFF.

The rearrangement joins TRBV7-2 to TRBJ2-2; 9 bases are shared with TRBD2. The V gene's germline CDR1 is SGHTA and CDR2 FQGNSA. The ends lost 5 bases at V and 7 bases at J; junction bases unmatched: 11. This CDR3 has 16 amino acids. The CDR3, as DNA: TGTGCCAGCAGCGCCCAGCTAAGCGGGAGGAGCGGGGAGCTGTTTTTT. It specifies CASSAQLSGRSGELFF.

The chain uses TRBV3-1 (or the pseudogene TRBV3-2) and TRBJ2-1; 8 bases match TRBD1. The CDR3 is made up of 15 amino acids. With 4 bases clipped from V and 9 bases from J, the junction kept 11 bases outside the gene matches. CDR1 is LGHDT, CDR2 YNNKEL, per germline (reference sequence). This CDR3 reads CASSPRTGLMAEQFF. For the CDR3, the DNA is TGTGCCAGCAGCCCCCGGACAGGGCTAATGGCTGAGCAGTTCTTC.

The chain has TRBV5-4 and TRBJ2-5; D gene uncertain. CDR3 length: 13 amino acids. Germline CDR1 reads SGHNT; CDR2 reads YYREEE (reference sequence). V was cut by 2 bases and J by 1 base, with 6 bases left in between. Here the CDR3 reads CASSFLSQETQYF. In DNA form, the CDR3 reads TGTGCCAGCAGCTTTTTGAGCCAAGAGACCCAGTACTTC.

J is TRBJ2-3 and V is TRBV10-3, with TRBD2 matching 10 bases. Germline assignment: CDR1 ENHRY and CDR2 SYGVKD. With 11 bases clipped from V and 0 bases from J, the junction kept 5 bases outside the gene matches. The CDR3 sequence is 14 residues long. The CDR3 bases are TGTGCCTCCGGGACTAGCGTCAGCACAGATACGCAGTATTTT. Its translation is CASGTSVSTDTQYF.

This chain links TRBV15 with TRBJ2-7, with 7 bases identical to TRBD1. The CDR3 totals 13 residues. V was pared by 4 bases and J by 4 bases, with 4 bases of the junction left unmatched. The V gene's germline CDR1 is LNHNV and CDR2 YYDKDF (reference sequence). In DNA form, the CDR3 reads TGTGCCACCAGCACTAACAGGGGATACGAGCAGTACGTC. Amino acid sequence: CATSTNRGYEQYV.

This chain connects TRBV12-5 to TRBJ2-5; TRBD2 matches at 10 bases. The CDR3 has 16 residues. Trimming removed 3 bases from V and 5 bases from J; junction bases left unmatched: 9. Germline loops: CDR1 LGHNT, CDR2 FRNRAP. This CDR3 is CASGFGSGGTLETQYF. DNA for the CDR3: TGTGCTAGTGGTTTTGGTAGCGGGGGGACATTGGAGACCCAGTACTTC.

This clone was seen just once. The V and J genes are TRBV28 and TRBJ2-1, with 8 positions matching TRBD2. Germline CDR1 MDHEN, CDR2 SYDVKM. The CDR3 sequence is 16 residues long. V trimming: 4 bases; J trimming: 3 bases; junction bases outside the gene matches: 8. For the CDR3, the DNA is TGTGCCAGCAGTTACGGGAGGGCCGGTTACTACAATGAGCAGTTCTTC. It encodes CASSYGRAGYYNEQFF.

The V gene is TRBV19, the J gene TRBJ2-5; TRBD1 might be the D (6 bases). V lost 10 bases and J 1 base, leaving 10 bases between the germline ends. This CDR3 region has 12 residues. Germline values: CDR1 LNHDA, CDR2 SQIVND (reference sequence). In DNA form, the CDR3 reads TGTGCCACACAACAGGGCCAAGAGACCCAGTACTTC. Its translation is CATQQGQETQYF.

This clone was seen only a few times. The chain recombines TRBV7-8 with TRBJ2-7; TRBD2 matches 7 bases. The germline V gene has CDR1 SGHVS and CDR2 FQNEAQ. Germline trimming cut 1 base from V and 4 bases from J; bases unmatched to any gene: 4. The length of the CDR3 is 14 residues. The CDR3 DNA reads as TGTGCCAGCAGCTTAGGCGGGAGCAAGTACGAGCAGTACTTC. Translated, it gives CASSLGGSKYEQYF.

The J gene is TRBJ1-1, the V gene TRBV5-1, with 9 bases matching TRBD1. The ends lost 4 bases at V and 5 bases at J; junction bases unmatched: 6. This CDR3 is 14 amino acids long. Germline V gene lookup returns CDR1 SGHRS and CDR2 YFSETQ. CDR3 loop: CASSRGTGLTEAFF. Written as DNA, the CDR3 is TGCGCCAGCAGCCGTGGGACAGGGCTAACTGAAGCTTTCTTT.

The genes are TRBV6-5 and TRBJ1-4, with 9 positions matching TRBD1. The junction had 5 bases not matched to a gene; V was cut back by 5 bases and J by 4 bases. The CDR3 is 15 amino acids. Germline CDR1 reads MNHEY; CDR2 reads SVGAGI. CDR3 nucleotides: TGTGCCAGCAGTAAGGGACAGGGTGTTAATGAAAAACTGTTTTTT. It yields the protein CASSKGQGVNEKLFF.

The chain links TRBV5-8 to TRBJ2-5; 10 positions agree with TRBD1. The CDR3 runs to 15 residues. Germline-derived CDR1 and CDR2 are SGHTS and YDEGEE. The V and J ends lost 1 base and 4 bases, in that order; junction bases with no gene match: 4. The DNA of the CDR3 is TGTGCCAGCAGCTTGAAGGGACAGGGGAGAGAGACCCAGTACTTC. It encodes CASSLKGQGRETQYF.

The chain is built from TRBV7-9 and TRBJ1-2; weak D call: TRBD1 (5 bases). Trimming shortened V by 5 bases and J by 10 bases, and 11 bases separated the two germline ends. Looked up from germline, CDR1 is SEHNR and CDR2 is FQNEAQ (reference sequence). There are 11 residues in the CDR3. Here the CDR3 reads CASSPTEYYTF. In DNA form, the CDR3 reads TGTGCCAGCAGCCCGACAGAATACTACACCTTC.

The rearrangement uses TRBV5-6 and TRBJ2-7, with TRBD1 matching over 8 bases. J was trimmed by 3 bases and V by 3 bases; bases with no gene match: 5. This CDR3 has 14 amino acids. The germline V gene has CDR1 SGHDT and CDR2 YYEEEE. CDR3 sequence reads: CASSSTGDHYEQYF. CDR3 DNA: TGTGCCAGCAGCTCGACAGGGGACCACTACGAGCAGTACTTC.

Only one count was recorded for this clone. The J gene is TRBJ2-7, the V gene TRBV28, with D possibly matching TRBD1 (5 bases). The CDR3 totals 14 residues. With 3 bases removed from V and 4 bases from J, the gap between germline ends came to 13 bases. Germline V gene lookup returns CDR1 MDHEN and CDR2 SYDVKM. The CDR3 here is CASSLSQAVYEQYF. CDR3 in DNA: TGTGCCAGCAGTTTGTCACAGGCGGTGTACGAGCAGTACTTC.

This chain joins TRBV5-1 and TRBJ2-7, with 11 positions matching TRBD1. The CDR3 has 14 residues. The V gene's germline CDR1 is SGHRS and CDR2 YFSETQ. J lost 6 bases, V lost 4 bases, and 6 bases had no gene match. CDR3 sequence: CASSPPGQGGEQYF. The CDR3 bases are TGCGCCAGCAGCCCGCCGGGACAGGGGGGCGAGCAGTACTTC.

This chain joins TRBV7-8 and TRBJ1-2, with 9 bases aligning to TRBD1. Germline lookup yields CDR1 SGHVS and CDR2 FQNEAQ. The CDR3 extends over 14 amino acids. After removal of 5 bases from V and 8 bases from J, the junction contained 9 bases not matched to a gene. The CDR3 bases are TGTGCCAGCAGCCCCAGGACAGGGGAGGGCGGCTACACCTTC. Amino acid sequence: CASSPRTGEGGYTF.